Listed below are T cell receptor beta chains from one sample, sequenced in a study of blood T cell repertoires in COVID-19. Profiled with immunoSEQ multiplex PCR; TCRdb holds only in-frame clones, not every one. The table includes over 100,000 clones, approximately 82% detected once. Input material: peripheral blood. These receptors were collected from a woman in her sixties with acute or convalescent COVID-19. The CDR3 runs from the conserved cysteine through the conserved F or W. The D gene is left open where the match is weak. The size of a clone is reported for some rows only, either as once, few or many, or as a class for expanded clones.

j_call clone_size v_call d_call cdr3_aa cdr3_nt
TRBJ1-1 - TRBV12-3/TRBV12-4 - CASSLGLSPEAFF TGTGCCAGCAGTTTAGGCCTAAGCCCTGAAGCTTTCTTT
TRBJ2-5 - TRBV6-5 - CASSGVGTYQETQYF TGTGCCAGCTCGGGAGTGGGGACCTACCAAGAGACCCAGTACTTC
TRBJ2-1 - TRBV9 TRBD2 CASSVVGLAGGTEQFF TGTGCCAGCAGCGTAGTAGGGCTAGCGGGGGGGACTGAGCAGTTCTTC
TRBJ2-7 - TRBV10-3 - CAISDTAYEQYF TGTGCCATCAGTGATACTGCTTACGAGCAGTACTTC
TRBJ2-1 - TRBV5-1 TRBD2 CASFPGLVANNEQFF TGCGCCAGTTTCCCGGGACTAGTCGCCAACAATGAGCAGTTCTTC
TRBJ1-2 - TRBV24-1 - CATGGLGGYTF TGTGCCACCGGAGGGCTGGGGGGCTACACCTTC
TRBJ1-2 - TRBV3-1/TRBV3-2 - CASSQGAGKGYGYTF TGTGCCAGCAGCCAGGGCGCAGGGAAGGGCTATGGCTACACCTTC
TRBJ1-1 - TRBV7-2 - CASSLVPGNTEAFF TGTGCCAGCAGCTTAGTTCCAGGAAACACTGAAGCTTTCTTT
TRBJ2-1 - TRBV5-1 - CASSLYAGSGGRNEQFF TGCGCCAGCAGCTTGTACGCCGGGTCAGGAGGTCGGAATGAGCAGTTCTTC
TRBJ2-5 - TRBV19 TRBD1 CASSRRRGIETQYF TGTGCCAGTAGTCGCCGCAGGGGGATCGAGACCCAGTACTTC
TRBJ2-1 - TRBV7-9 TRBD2 CASSLEGLAGGGSWNEQFF TGTGCCAGCAGCTTGGAAGGACTAGCGGGAGGAGGGTCTTGGAATGAGCAGTTCTTC
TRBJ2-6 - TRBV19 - CASSMRADPLGANVLTF TGTGCCAGTAGTATGCGGGCAGATCCTCTGGGGGCCAACGTCCTGACTTTC
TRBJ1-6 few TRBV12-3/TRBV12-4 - CASSLARDSPLHF TGTGCCAGCAGCCTCGCTCGGGATTCACCCCTCCACTTT
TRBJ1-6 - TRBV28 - CASSSLAGPFSYNSPLHF TGTGCCAGCAGCTCCCTGGCAGGGCCATTCTCCTATAATTCACCCCTCCACTTT
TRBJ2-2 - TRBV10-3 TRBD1 CAIRSGTGESGELFF TGTGCCATCAGATCCGGGACAGGGGAATCCGGGGAGCTGTTTTTT
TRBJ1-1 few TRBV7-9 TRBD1 CASSWGQGETEAFF TGTGCCAGCAGCTGGGGACAGGGCGAAACTGAAGCTTTCTTT
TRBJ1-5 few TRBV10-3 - CAISDLSGNQPQHF TGTGCCATCAGTGACCTCAGTGGCAATCAGCCCCAGCATTTT
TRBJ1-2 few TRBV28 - CASRKVNRNYGYTF TGTGCCAGCAGGAAAGTTAACAGGAACTATGGCTACACCTTC
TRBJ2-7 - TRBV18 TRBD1 CASSPRIRDREDEQYF TGTGCCAGCTCACCACGTATAAGGGACAGGGAGGACGAGCAGTACTTC
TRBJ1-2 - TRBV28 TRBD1 CASSSRGRDGYTF TGTGCCAGCAGTTCCAGGGGGCGCGATGGCTACACCTTC
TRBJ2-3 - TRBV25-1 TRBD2 CASNAGGDTQYF TGTGCCAGCAATGCGGGGGGAGATACGCAGTATTTT
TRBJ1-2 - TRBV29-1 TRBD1 CSVVGTGANGYTF TGCAGCGTTGTGGGGACAGGGGCTAATGGCTACACCTTC
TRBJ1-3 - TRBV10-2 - CASSNLIQGLSGNTIYF TGCGCCAGCAGCAACCTCATACAGGGTTTATCTGGAAACACCATATATTTT
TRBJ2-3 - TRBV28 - CASSFEGSSRDTQYF TGTGCCAGCAGTTTCGAGGGCAGCTCGAGAGATACGCAGTATTTT
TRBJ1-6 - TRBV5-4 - CASSPRDYNSPLHF TGTGCCAGCAGCCCCCGAGATTATAATTCACCCCTCCACTTT
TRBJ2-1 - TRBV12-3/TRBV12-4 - CASGKGVGEQFF TGTGCCAGCGGCAAGGGGGTTGGCGAGCAGTTCTTC
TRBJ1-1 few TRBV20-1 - CSASSRGTEAFF TGCAGTGCTAGTTCGCGTGGCACTGAAGCTTTCTTT
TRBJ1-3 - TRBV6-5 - CASLMGGTGNTIYF TGTGCCAGCCTCATGGGGGGGACTGGAAACACCATATATTTT
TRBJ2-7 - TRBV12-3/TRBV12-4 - CASRGGKGYEQYF TGTGCCAGCAGAGGAGGGAAGGGATACGAGCAGTACTTC
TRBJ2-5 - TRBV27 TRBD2 CASSFGTSLQTQYF TGTGCCAGCAGTTTTGGGACTAGCCTGCAGACCCAGTACTTC
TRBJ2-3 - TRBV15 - CATSRGENRPRTDTQYF TGTGCCACCAGCAGAGGGGAGAATAGGCCCCGCACAGATACGCAGTATTTT
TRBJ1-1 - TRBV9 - CASSATVNTEAFF TGTGCCAGCAGCGCCACAGTGAACACTGAAGCTTTCTTT
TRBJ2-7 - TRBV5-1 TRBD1 CASSSRQGHYEQYF TGCGCCAGCAGCTCCAGACAGGGCCACTACGAGCAGTACTTC
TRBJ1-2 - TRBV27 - CASSFTTGGYGYTF TGTGCCAGCAGCTTCACAACTGGAGGATATGGCTACACCTTC
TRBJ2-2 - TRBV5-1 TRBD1 CASSAQNRGANTGELFF TGCGCCAGCAGCGCCCAAAACAGGGGGGCGAACACCGGGGAGCTGTTTTTT
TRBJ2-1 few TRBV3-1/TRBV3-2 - CASSQALVGYNEQFF TGTGCCAGCAGCCAAGCACTAGTGGGATACAATGAGCAGTTCTTC
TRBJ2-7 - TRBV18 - CASSPRMGEQYF TGTGCCAGCTCACCCAGGATGGGCGAGCAGTACTTC
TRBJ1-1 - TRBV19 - CASSIGEVEAFF TGTGCCAGCAGCATAGGCGAAGTTGAAGCTTTCTTT
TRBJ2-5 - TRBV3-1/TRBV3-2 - CASSQAGGLKTQYF TGTGCCAGCAGCCAAGCAGGGGGGCTTAAGACCCAGTACTTC
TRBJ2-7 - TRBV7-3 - CASSPDGGFHEQYF TGTGCCAGCAGCCCCGACGGGGGATTCCACGAGCAGTACTTC
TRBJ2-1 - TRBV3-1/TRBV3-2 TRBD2 CASSQATSGSPYNEQFF TGTGCCAGCAGCCAAGCTACTAGCGGGAGTCCCTACAATGAGCAGTTCTTC
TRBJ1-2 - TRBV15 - CATSRGNGANYGYTF TGTGCCACCAGCAGAGGGAACGGAGCTAACTATGGCTACACCTTC
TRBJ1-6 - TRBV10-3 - CAIGAGDSYNSPLHF TGTGCCATTGGGGCTGGGGATTCCTATAATTCACCCCTCCACTTT
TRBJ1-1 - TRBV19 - CASSIGGLPNTEAFF TGTGCCAGTAGTATTGGTGGACTCCCGAACACTGAAGCTTTCTTT
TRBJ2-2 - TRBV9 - CASSALLQGTGELFF TGTGCCAGCAGCGCACTCCTTCAGGGCACCGGGGAGCTGTTTTTT